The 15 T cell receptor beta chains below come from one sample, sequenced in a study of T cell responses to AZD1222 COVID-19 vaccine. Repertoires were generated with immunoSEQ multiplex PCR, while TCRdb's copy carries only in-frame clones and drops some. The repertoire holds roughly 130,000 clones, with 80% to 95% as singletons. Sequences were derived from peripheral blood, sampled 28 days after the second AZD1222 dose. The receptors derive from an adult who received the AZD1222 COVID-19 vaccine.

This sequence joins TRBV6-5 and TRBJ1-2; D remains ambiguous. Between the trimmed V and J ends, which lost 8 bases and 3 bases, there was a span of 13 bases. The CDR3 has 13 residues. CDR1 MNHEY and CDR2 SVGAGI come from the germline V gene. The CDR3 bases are TGTGCCAGCTCTTCCGGGGTGGACTATGGCTACACCTTC. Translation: CASSSGVDYGYTF.

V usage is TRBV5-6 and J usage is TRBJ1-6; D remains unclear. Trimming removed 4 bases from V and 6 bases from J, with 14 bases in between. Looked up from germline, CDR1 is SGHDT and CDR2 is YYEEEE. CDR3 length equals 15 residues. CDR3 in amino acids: CASSLSGRRNSPLHF. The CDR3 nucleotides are TGTGCCAGCAGCCTGTCCGGCAGGCGTAATTCACCCCTCCACTTT.

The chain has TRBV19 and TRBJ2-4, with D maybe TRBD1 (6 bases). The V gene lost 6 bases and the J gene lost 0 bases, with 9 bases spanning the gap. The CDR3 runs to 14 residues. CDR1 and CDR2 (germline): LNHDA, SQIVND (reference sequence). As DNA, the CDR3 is TGTGCCAGTAGCCCGGACAGAGCCAAAAACATTCAGTACTTC. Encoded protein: CASSPDRAKNIQYF.

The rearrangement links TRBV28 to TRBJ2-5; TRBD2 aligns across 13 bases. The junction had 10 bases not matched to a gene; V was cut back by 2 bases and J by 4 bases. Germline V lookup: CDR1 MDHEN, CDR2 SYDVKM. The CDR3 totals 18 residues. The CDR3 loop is CASSLPQGLAGAPETQYF. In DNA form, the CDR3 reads TGTGCCAGCAGTTTACCCCAAGGACTAGCGGGAGCCCCAGAGACCCAGTACTTC.

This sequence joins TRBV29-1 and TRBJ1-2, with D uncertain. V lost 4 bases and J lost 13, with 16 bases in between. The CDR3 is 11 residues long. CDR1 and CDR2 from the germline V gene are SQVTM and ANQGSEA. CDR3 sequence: CSVGEGRPTTF. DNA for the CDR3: TGCAGCGTTGGAGAAGGTCGCCCCACCACCTTC.

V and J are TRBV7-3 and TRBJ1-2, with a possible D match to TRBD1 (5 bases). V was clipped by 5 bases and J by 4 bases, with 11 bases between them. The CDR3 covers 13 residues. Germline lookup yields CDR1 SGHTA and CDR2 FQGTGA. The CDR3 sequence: CASSPEGPYGYTF. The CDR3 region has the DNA TGTGCCAGCAGCCCCGAGGGACCCTATGGCTACACCTTC. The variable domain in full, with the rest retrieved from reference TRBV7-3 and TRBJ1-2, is GAGVSQTPSNKVTEKGKYVELRCDPISGHTALYWYRQSLGQGPEFLIYFQGTGAADDSGLPNDRFFAVRPEGSVSTLKIQRTERGDSAVYLCASSPEGPYGYTFGSGTRLTVV.

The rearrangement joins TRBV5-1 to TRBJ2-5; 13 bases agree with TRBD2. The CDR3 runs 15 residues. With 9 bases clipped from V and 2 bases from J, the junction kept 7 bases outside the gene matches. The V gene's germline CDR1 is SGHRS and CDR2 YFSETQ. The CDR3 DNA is TGCGCCACCAGACTAGCGGGGGGCCCTCAAGAGACCCAGTACTTC. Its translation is CATRLAGGPQETQYF.

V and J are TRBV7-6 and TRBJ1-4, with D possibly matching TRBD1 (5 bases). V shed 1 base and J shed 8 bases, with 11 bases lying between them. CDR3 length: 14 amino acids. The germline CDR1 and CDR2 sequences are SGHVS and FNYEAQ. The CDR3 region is CASSLVGVGEKLFF. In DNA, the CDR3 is TGTGCCAGCAGCTTAGTGGGGGTGGGAGAAAAACTGTTTTTT.

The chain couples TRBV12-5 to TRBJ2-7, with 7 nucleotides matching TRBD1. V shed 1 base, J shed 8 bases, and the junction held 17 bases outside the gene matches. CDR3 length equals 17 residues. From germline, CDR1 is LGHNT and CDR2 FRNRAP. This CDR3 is CASGLAQGIPPLRQQYF. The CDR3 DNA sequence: TGTGCTAGTGGTTTGGCACAGGGGATCCCACCTTTGAGGCAGCAGTACTTC.

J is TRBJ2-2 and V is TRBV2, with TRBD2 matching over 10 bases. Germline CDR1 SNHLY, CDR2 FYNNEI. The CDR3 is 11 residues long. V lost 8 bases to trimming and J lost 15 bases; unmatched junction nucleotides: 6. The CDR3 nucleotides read TGTGCCAGCCAAGGACTAGCGGCCGTGTTTTTT. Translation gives CASQGLAAVFF. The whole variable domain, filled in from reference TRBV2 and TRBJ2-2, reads EPEVTQTPSHQVTQMGQEVILRCVPISNHLYFYWYRQILGQKVEFLVSFYNNEISEKSEIFDDQFSVERPDGSNFTLKIRSTKLEDSAMYFCASQGLAAVFFGEGSRLTVL.

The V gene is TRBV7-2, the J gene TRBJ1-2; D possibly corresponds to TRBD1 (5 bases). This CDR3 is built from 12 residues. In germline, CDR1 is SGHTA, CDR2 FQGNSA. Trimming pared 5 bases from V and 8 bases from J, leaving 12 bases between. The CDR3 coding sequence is TGTGCCAGCAGCCCGGGACCCCACGGCTACACCTTC. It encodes CASSPGPHGYTF.

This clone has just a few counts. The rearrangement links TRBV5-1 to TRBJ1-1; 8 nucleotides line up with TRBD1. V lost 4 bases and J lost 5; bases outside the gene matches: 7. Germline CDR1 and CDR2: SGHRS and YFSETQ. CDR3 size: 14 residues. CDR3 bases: TGCGCCAGCAGCACGGACAGGGTGGAAACTGAAGCTTTCTTT. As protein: CASSTDRVETEAFF.

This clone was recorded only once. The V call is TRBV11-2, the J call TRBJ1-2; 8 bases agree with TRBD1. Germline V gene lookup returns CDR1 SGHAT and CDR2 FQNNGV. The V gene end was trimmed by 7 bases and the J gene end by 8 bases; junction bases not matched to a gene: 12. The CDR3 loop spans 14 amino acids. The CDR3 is CASTFTTGADGYTF. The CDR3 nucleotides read TGTGCCAGCACCTTTACGACAGGGGCCGACGGCTACACCTTC.

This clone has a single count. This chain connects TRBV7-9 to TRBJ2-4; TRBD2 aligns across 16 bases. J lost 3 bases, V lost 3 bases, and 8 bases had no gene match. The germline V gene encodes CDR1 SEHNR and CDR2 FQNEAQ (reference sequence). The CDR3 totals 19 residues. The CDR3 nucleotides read TGTGCCAGCAGCTTTGCGGGACTAGCGGGAGGGCAGGACAAAAACATTCAGTACTTC. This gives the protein CASSFAGLAGGQDKNIQYF.

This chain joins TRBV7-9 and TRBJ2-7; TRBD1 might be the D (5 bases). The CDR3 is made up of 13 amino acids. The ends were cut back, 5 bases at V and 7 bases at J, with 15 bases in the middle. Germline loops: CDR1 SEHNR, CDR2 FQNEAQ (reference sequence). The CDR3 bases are TGTGCCAGCAGCCCCGGACAACATCGGGAGCAGTACTTC. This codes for CASSPGQHREQYF.